The clone carrying this T cell receptor beta chain was seen ten or more times. The antigen remains unidentified. The read falls 3 residues short of the CDR3 end, and the missing part is taken from the germline J gene. This sample is part of a study of T cell clonality in common variable immunodeficiency. Study results and limitations: Fewer TCRbeta clones were shared among CVID subjects than controls. TCRbeta clonality was increased in CVID versus healthy controls.

Germline loops: CDR1 SGHRS, CDR2 YFSETQ. J was trimmed by 0 bases and V by 4 bases; bases with no gene match: 3. This CDR3 is built from 14 residues. Sequencing used immunoSEQ multiplex PCR; TCRdb keeps in-frame clones, though not all of them. The sample includes some 60,000 clones, none of them occurring once. The TCR sequence derives from a person aged 18 to 70 in good health. The sequencing input was peripheral blood mononuclear cells. The V gene is TRBV5-1, the J gene TRBJ1-1; TRBD1 matches 7 bases. The CDR3 sequence is CASSPGQMNTEAFF. The sequenced CDR3 bases are TGCGCCAGCAGCCCGGGACAGATGAACACTGAA.